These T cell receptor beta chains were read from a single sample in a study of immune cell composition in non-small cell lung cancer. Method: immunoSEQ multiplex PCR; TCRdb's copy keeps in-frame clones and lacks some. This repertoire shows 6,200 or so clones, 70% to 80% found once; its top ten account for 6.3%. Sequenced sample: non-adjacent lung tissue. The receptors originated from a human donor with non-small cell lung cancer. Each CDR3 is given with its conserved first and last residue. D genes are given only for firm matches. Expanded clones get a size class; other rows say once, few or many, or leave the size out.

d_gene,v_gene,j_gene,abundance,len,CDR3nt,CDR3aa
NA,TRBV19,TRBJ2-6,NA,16,TGTGCCAGTAGTAGGACTCCGAACTCTGGGGCCAACGTCCTGACTTTC,CASSRTPNSGANVLTF
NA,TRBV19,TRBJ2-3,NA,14,TGTGCCAGTAGTATAGGTCCTCCAGGGGATACGCAGTATTTT,CASSIGPPGDTQYF
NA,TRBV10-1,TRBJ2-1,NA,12,TGCGCCAGCAGCGGACAGCTTAATGAGCAGTTCTTC,CASSGQLNEQFF
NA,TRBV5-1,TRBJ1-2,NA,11,TGCGCCAGCAGCGGCAGGGGTGGCTACACCTTC,CASSGRGGYTF
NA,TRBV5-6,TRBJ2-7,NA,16,TGTGCCAGCAGCTCGGGCCTACTGGCAGGGGTCAACGAGCAGTACTTC,CASSSGLLAGVNEQYF
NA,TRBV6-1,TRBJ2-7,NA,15,TGTGCCAGCAGTGAAGGGCTAGTCAGCTCCTACGAGCAGTACTTC,CASSEGLVSSYEQYF
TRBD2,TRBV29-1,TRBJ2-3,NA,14,TGCAGCGTTGAAAGTAGGCTAGCGGAAGATACGCAGTATTTT,CSVESRLAEDTQYF
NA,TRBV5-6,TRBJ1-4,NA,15,TGTGCCAGCAGCCCCCTGAGGGCAACTAATGAAAAACTGTTTTTT,CASSPLRATNEKLFF
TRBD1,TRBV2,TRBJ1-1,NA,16,TGTGCCAGCAGGCCAGGGACAGGGGCGCGGGACACTGAAGCTTTCTTT,CASRPGTGARDTEAFF
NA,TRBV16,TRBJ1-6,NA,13,TGTGCCAGCAGCCAATCGCTCGGTTTGTCCCTCCACTTT,CASSQSLGLSLHF
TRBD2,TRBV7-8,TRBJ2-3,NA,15,TGTGCCAGCAGCTTAGATCAGCTAGCGGAAGATACGCAGTATTTT,CASSLDQLAEDTQYF
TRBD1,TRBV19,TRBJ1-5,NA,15,TGTGCCGCCAGGACAGGGGCCGATTTCAATCAGCCCCAGCATTTT,CAARTGADFNQPQHF
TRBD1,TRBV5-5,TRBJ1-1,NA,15,TGTGCCAGCAGCTTGCGGACAGGGCGGTACACTGAAGCTTTCTTT,CASSLRTGRYTEAFF
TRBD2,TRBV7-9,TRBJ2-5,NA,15,TGTGCCAGCAGCTTAGTCCTAGCGGGAGGGGAGACCCAGTACTTC,CASSLVLAGGETQYF
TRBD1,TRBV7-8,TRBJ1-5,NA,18,TGTGCCAGCAGCCCCCGGGACAGGGGGCCCTACAGCAATCAGCCCCAGCATTTT,CASSPRDRGPYSNQPQHF
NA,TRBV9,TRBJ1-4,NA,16,TGTGCCAGCAGCCCCTCACCGAGCCCTCTCAATGAAAAACTGTTTTTT,CASSPSPSPLNEKLFF
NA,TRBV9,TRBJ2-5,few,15,TGTGCCAGCAGCGTAGTTGGCGGAGGCCAAGAGACCCAGTACTTC,CASSVVGGGQETQYF
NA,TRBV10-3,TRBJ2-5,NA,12,TGTGCCATCAGTGAGACACCAGAGACCCAGTACTTC,CAISETPETQYF
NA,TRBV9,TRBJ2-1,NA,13,TGTGCCAGCGAGAGCGGGTACAACAATGAGCAGTTCTTC,CASESGYNNEQFF
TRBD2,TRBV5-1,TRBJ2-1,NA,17,TGCGCCAGCAGCTTTACGACTAGCGGGAGGGGGTACAATGAGCAGTTCTTC,CASSFTTSGRGYNEQFF
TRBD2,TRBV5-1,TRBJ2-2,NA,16,TGCGCCAGTAAGGCCCAGACTAGCAGCAACACCGGGGAGCTGTTTTTT,CASKAQTSSNTGELFF
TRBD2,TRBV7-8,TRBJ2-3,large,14,TGTGCCAGCAGCCCCAGGGTAGCGGGAGATACGCAGTATTTT,CASSPRVAGDTQYF
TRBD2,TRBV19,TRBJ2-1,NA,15,TGTGCCAGTAGTATCCGAGCGGGGGGACTCAATGAGCAGTTCTTC,CASSIRAGGLNEQFF
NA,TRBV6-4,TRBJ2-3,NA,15,TGTGCCAGCAGTGACTTCGGACAGAGCACAGATACGCAGTATTTT,CASSDFGQSTDTQYF
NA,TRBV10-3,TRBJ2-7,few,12,TGTGCCATCAGTGAGGCTAACCACGAGCAGTACTTC,CAISEANHEQYF
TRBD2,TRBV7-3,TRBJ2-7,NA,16,TGTGCCAGCAGCCCGACTGGACTAGCGGGAATCAACGAGCAGTACTTC,CASSPTGLAGINEQYF
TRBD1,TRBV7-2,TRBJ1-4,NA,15,TGTGCCAGCAGCTTCTCCGGGACAGGGACTGAAAAACTGTTTTTT,CASSFSGTGTEKLFF
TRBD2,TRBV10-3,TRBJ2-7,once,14,TGTGCCATCAGTGAGGGCGGGAGGGCCGACGAGCAGTACTTC,CAISEGGRADEQYF
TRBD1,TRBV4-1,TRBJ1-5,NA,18,TGCGCCAGCAGCGGCCAGGGGGCGCTGGGAAAAACAGGCCAGCCCCAGCATTTT,CASSGQGALGKTGQPQHF